One and the same sample provided the 12 T cell receptor beta chains below, sequenced in a study of blood T cells in healthy people across ages. Combining a sample-barcoded 5' primer with a J-beta primer mix, a second PCR ran for roughly 6 to 12 cycles. MiXCR, run by TCRdb on the 5' RACE reads, gives a single entry per CDR3 protein. Here the sample spans 1,300,000 or so distinct CDR3 sequences, approximately 60% being singletons. Input material: blood. These receptors all come from a man younger than 35 in good health.

The V gene is TRBV21-1, the J gene TRBJ2-3; TRBD2, as called in the table, went unchecked against the DNA. TRBV21-1 is a known pseudogene. The CDR3 is 17 residues long. CDR3 sequence (DNA): TGTGCCAGCAGCAAAGAGGCGCGAGGGAGGGTCGCAGATACGCAGTATTTT. Its translation: CASSKEARGRVADTQYF.

This clonotype was seen just once. The CDR3 sequence is CASSYGQPPTNEKLFF. The CDR3 DNA reads TGTGCCAGCAGCTACGGACAGCCACCAACTAATGAAAAACTGTTTTTT. The chain is built from TRBV7-2 and TRBJ1-4; the D gene is possibly TRBD1 (6 bases). Germline V gives CDR1 SGHTA, CDR2 FQGNSA. V gave up 4 bases and J gave up 0 bases, with 12 bases separating them. The length of the CDR3 is 16 residues.

The chain is built from TRBV28 and TRBJ1-1; 7 positions agree with TRBD1. V was clipped by 8 bases and J by 3 bases; unmatched bases: 9. The CDR3 is 14 residues long. Germline CDR1 MDHEN, CDR2 SYDVKM. For the CDR3, the DNA is TGTGCCAGCCGCCTGAAAGGGGGCTACACTGAAGCTTTCTTT. This translates into CASRLKGGYTEAFF.

V is TRBV24-1 and J is TRBJ2-1; D not certain. Trimming removed 4 bases at V and 2 bases at J, with 11 bases between. Germline CDR1 reads KGHDR; CDR2 reads SFDVKD. The CDR3 is 15 amino acids. Here the CDR3 reads CATSDPADPYNEQFF. CDR3 nucleotide sequence: TGTGCCACCAGTGACCCGGCAGACCCCTACAATGAGCAGTTCTTC.

CDR3 residues: CASGPETQYF. The CDR3 DNA is TGTGCCAGCGGTCCGGAGACCCAGTACTTC. This rearrangement joins TRBV7-9 to TRBJ2-5; no clear D gene. Trimming shortened V by 8 bases and J by 5 bases, and 6 bases separated the two germline ends. The CDR3 is made up of 10 amino acids. Germline V gives CDR1 SEHNR, CDR2 FQNEAQ (reference sequence).

The chain couples TRBV4-1 to TRBJ2-5; 10 bases fit TRBD1. The CDR3 consists of 16 residues. V trimming: 2 bases; J trimming: 4 bases; junction bases outside the gene matches: 7. Germline values: CDR1 MGHRA, CDR2 YSYEKL. The DNA for the CDR3 is TGCGCCAGCAGCCAAACCCCGGACAGGGGGTCAGAGACCCAGTACTTC. Protein product: CASSQTPDRGSETQYF.

The V and J genes are TRBV2 and TRBJ2-7; D call uncertain. The J call may be mistaken, given a closer DNA end match to TRBJ2-5. The CDR3 has 13 amino acids. The germline V gene encodes CDR1 SNHLY and CDR2 FYNNEI. CDR3 sequence reads: CASSASLKETQYF. The CDR3 DNA sequence: TGTGCCAGCAGCGCCTCGTTAAAAGAGACCCAGTACTTC.

The chain is built from TRBV6-1 and TRBJ1-2; D remains ambiguous. Per the germline V gene, CDR1 is MNHNS and CDR2 is SASEGT. Deletions cut 4 bases from V and 5 bases from J, with 8 bases between. This CDR3 comprises 12 residues. The CDR3 region is CASSALTYGYTF. The CDR3 DNA reads TGTGCCAGCAGTGCCCTGACTTATGGCTACACCTTC.

This clonotype was seen only a few times. The chain joins TRBV29-1 to TRBJ1-5; perhaps TRBD1 as D (6 bases). This CDR3 is 13 amino acids long. Germline V gene data show CDR1 as SQVTM and CDR2 as ANQGSEA. V lost 6 bases and J lost 5, with 14 bases in between. As DNA, the CDR3 is TGCAGCGTCGCACAGGGTCTAGATCAGCCCCAGCATTTT. Its protein product is CSVAQGLDQPQHF.

This clonotype has a single count. The rearrangement joins TRBV11-2 to TRBJ2-5; 8 bases are shared with TRBD2. Matching the DNA end better, TRBJ2-7 makes the J call doubtful. The CDR3 length is 15 residues. In germline, CDR1 is SGHAT, CDR2 FQNNGV. The DNA for the CDR3 is TGTGCCAGCAGCAAGGGGGGACTAGTGTTCTACGAGCAGTACTTC. This encodes CASSKGGLVFYEQYF.

V and J are TRBV6-1 and TRBJ2-3; unclear D gene. Trimming cost V 4 bases and J 3 bases, with 8 bases left between them. Per germline, CDR1 MNHNS and CDR2 SASEGT. This CDR3 comprises 13 residues. CDR3 amino acids: CASSVWATDTQYF. For the CDR3, the DNA is TGTGCCAGCAGTGTGTGGGCGACAGATACGCAGTATTTT.

The gene calls are TRBV15 and TRBJ2-2; 9 bases align to TRBD2. This CDR3 is 18 amino acids long. Trimming removed 1 base from V and 5 bases from J; junction bases left unmatched: 11. The germline CDR1 and CDR2 sequences are LNHNV and YYDKDF (reference sequence). The DNA for the CDR3 is TGTGCCACCAGCAGAGGAATTAGCGGGAGTGAATGGACCGGGGAGCTGTTTTTT. Translated: CATSRGISGSEWTGELFF. Using reference TRBV15 and TRBJ2-2 for the parts outside the CDR3, the full variable domain is DAMVIQNPRYQVTQFGKPVTLSCSQTLNHNVMYWYQQKSSQAPKLLFHYYDKDFNNEADTPDNFQSRRPNTSFCFLDIRSPGLGDTAMYLCATSRGISGSEWTGELFFGEGSRLTVL.